One sample yielded the 9 T cell receptor beta chains listed below, sequenced in a study of low-dose radiotherapy and immunotherapy resistance in tumors. Time point defined: before trial treatment. cDNA synthesis used a TRAV/TRBV-specific primer set for both chains. TCRs were amplified for roughly 22 PCR cycles with a constant-region primer and V-primer adapter. Using its own MiXCR run on the reads, TCRdb lists one record per CDR3 protein. The sample holds 75,000 to 95,000 distinct CDR3 sequences, 18% seen once. The source was PBMCs, collected before treatment. These receptors came from a male donor with prostate cancer.

This clonotype was found many times. This chain joins TRBV28 and TRBJ2-5; no reliable D call. CDR3 length: 15 amino acids. Germline CDR1 reads MDHEN; CDR2 reads SYDVKM. V gave up 3 bases and J gave up 0 bases, with 11 bases separating them. DNA for the CDR3: TGTGCCAGCAGTTTGACGCGGCCGTACCAAGAGACCCAGTACTTC. It codes for CASSLTRPYQETQYF.

This clonotype has ten or more counts. V and J are TRBV29-1 and TRBJ1-2, with D tentatively TRBD1 (5 bases). Trimming pared 6 bases from V and 0 bases from J, leaving 17 bases between. The CDR3 totals 15 residues. CDR1 SQVTM and CDR2 ANQGSEA come from the germline V gene. DNA of the CDR3: TGCAGCGTCCCCAACCCAGACAGAGCTAACTATGGCTACACCTTC. Residues: CSVPNPDRANYGYTF.

In its sample, this clonotype was seen many times. Being one base from a much bigger clone, this may be a read error. This sequence joins TRBV25-1 and TRBJ2-6, with unresolved D. The CDR3 loop spans 14 amino acids. V gave up 3 bases and J gave up 4 bases, with 7 bases separating them. CDR1 and CDR2 from the germline V gene are MGHDK and SYGVNS. The CDR3 sequence: CASSDSAGANVLTF. In DNA form, the CDR3 reads TGTGCCAGCAGTGACAGCGCCGGGGCCAACGTCCTGACTTTC.

This clonotype was seen repeatedly, ten times or more. This chain connects TRBV3-1 to TRBJ1-1; D unclear. The CDR3 contains 14 residues. V shed 0 bases and J shed 9 bases, with 14 bases lying between them. Germline loops: CDR1 LGHDT, CDR2 YNNKEL (reference sequence). CDR3: CASSQERSGSQAFF. In nucleotides, the CDR3 is TGTGCCAGCAGCCAAGAGCGTTCAGGCAGTCAAGCTTTCTTT.

This clonotype was counted ten times or more. The genes are TRBV4-2 and TRBJ2-1, with D perhaps being TRBD1 or TRBD2 (5 bases each). The CDR3 loop spans 14 amino acids. CDR1 LGHNA and CDR2 YNFKEQ come from the germline V gene. Trimming removed 1 base from V and 6 bases from J, with 10 bases in between. The CDR3 is CASSQVGTANEQFF. The CDR3, as DNA: TGTGCCAGCAGCCAAGTTGGGACCGCCAATGAGCAGTTCTTC.

Worth noting for this clonotype: Since a far larger clone is one base different, this is likely a read error. The chain has TRBV5-3 and TRBJ2-1; 11 nucleotides line up with TRBD2. TRBV5-3 is flagged as an ORF with uncertain function. The CDR3 covers 15 residues. CDR3 DNA: TGTACCAGCAGCGCTAGCGGGAGGACGTACAATGAGCAGTTCTTC. This codes for CTSSASGRTYNEQFF.

In this sample, this clonotype turned up many times. This chain uses TRBV20-1 with TRBJ2-5; TRBD2 agrees at 16 bases. The CDR3 runs 14 residues. The V segment lost 6 bases and the J segment 13 bases; nucleotides outside the gene matches: 11. The V gene's germline CDR1 is DFQATT and CDR2 SNEGSKA (reference sequence). Here the CDR3 reads CSAAGTSGGVQGYF. Here the CDR3 DNA reads TGCAGTGCCGCCGGGACTAGCGGGGGGGTGCAGGGGTACTTC.

This clonotype was observed at least ten times. The V and J genes are TRBV29-1 and TRBJ2-7, with D perhaps TRBD2 (6 bases). From germline, CDR1 is SQVTM and CDR2 ANQGSEA. V was pared by 4 bases and J by 2 bases, with 9 bases between. This CDR3 is 12 amino acids long. The CDR3 loop reads CSVGGGTYEQYF. The CDR3 region has the DNA TGCAGCGTTGGAGGCGGGACCTACGAGCAGTACTTC.

The chain uses TRBV20-1 and TRBJ2-7; D not resolved. The germline V gene encodes CDR1 DFQATT and CDR2 SNEGSKA (reference sequence). This CDR3 spans 13 amino acids. V lost 5 bases and J 0 bases, leaving 11 bases between the germline ends. CDR3 amino acids: CSASTGISYEQYF. CDR3 in DNA: TGCAGTGCTTCAACGGGCATCTCCTACGAGCAGTACTTC.